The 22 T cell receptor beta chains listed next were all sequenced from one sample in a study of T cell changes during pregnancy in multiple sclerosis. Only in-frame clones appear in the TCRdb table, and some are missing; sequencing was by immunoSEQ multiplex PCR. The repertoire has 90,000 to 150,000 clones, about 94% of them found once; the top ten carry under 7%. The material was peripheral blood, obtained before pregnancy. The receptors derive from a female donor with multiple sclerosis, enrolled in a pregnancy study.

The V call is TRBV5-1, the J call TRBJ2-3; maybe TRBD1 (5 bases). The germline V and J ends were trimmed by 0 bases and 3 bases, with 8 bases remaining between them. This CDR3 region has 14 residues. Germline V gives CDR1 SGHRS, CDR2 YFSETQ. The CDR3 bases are TGCGCCAGCAGCTTGGACCCAGGGACAGATACGCAGTATTTT. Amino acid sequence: CASSLDPGTDTQYF.

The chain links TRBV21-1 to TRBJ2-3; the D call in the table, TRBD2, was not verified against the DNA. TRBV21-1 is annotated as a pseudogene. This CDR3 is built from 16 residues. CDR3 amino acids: CASTTRAGGRTDTQYF. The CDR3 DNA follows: TGTGCCAGCACGACCAGGGCGGGAGGTCGTACAGATACGCAGTATTTT.

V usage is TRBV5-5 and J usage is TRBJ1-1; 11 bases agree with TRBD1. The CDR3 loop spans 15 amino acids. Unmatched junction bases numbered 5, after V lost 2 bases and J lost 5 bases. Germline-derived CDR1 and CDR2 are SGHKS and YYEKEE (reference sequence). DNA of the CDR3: TGTGCCAGCAGCTTCCTCGGGACAGGGGGTACTGAAGCTTTCTTT. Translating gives CASSFLGTGGTEAFF.

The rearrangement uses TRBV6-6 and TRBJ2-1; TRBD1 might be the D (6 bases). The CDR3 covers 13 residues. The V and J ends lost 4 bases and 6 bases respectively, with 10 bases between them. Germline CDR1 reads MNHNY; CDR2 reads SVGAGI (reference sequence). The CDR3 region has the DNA TGTGCCAGCAGTTCTGTGGACAGCAATGAGCAGTTCTTC. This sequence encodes CASSSVDSNEQFF.

The CDR3 bases are TGCGCCAGCAGCTTGATACAGGGTACTGAAGCTTTCTTT. This codes for CASSLIQGTEAFF. The V and J genes are TRBV5-1 and TRBJ1-1; D possibly corresponds to TRBD1 (6 bases). CDR1 SGHRS and CDR2 YFSETQ come from the germline V gene. V lost 1 base and J lost 5, with 9 bases in between. The CDR3 totals 13 residues. Filled out from reference TRBV5-1 and TRBJ1-1, the complete variable domain reads KAGVTQTPRYLIKTRGQQVTLSCSPISGHRSVSWYQQTPGQGLQFLFEYFSETQRNKGNFPGRFSGRQFSNSRSEMNVSTLELGDSALYLCASSLIQGTEAFFGQGTRLTVV.

Here the CDR3 reads CASSLQATNEKLFF. CDR3 DNA sequence: TGTGCCAGCAGCTTACAAGCAACTAATGAAAAACTGTTTTTT. This rearrangement joins TRBV5-5 to TRBJ1-4; D gene unclear. The germline CDR1 and CDR2 sequences are SGHKS and YYEKEE (reference sequence). This CDR3 spans 14 amino acids. V lost 2 bases, J lost 0 bases, and 5 bases lay in between.

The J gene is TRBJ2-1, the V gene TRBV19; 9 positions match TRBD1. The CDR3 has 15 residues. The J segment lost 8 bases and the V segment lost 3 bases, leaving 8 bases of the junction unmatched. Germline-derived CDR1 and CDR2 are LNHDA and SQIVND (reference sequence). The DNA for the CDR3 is TGTGCCAGTAGTATCGGGGACAGGGTCATCGATGAGCAGTTCTTC. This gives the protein CASSIGDRVIDEQFF.

CDR3 amino acids: CASSPASETQYF. The CDR3 DNA reads TGTGCCAGCAGTCCAGCGTCCGAGACCCAGTACTTC. V usage is TRBV6-6 and J usage is TRBJ2-5; D not certain. The V end was cut by 5 bases, the J end by 5 bases, with 9 bases between. This CDR3 is built from 12 residues. Germline V gene data show CDR1 as MNHNY and CDR2 as SVGAGI (reference sequence).

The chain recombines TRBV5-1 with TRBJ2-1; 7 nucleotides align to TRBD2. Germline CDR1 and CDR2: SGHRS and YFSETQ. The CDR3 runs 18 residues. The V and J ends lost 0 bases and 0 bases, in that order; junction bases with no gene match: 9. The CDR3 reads CASSLARGGSSSYNEQFF. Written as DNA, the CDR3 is TGCGCCAGCAGCTTGGCCCGGGGAGGGTCGAGCTCCTACAATGAGCAGTTCTTC.

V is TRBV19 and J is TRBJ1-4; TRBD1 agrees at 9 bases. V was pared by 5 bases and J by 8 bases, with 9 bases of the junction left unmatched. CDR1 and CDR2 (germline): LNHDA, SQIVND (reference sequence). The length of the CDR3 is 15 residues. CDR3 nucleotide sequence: TGTGCCAGTAGTTTCTCGGACAGGGGAGACGAAAAACTGTTTTTT. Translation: CASSFSDRGDEKLFF.

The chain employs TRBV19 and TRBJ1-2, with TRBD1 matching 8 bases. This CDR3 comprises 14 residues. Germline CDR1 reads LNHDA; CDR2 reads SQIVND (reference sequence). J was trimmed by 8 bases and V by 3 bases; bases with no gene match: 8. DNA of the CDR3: TGTGCCAGTAGTATTCCAGGACAGGGTCGGGGCTACACCTTC. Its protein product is CASSIPGQGRGYTF.

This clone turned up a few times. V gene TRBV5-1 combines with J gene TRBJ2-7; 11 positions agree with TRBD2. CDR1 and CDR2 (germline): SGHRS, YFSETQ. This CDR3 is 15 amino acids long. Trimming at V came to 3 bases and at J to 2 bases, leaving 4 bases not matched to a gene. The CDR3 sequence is CASSSGLAETYEQYF. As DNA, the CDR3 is TGCGCCAGCAGCTCGGGACTAGCGGAAACCTACGAGCAGTACTTC.

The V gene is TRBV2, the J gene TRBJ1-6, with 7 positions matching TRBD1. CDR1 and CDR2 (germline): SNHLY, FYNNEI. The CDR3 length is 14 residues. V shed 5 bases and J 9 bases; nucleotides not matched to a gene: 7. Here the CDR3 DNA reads TGTGCCAGCAGTTCACGACAGGGAGGTTCACCCCTCCACTTT. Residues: CASSSRQGGSPLHF.

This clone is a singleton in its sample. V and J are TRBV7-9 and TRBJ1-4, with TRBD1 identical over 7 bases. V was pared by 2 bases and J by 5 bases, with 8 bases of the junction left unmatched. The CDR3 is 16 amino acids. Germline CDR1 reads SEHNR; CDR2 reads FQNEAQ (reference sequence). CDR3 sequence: CASSLSTRGSNEKLFF. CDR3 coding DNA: TGTGCCAGCAGCTTATCAACCAGGGGGTCGAATGAAAAACTGTTTTTT.

CDR3: CASSPYPGQENTTEAFF. The CDR3, as DNA: TGTGCCAGCAGCCCGTACCCGGGACAGGAGAATACAACTGAAGCTTTCTTT. The chain combines TRBV7-7 with TRBJ1-1; 8 bases agree with TRBD1. The CDR3 is 17 amino acids. Germline V CDR1 and CDR2: SSHAT, FNYEAQ (reference sequence). V was clipped by 5 bases and J by 5 bases; unmatched bases: 16.

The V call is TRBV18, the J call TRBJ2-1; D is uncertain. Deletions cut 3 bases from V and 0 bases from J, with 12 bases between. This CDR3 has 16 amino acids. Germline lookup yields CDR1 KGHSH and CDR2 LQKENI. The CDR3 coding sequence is TGTGCCAGCTCACCCCCAACTCGGAGCTCCTACAATGAGCAGTTCTTC. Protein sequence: CASSPPTRSSYNEQFF.

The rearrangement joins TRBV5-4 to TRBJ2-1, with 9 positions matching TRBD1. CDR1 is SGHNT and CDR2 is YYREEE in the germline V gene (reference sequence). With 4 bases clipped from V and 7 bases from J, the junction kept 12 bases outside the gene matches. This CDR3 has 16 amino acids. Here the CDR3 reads CASSTSPGTGLNEQFF. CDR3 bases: TGTGCCAGCAGCACCTCACCCGGGACAGGGCTAAATGAGCAGTTCTTC.

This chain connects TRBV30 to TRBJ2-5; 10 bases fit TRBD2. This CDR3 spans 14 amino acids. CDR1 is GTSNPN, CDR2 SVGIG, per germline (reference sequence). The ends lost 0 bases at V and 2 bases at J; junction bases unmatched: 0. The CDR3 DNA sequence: TGTGCCTGGAGTGTTAGCGGGGGGCAAGAGACCCAGTACTTC. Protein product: CAWSVSGGQETQYF.

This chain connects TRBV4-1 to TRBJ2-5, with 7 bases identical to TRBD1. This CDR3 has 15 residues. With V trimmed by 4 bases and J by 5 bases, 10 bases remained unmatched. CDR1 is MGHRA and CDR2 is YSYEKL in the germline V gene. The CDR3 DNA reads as TGCGCCAGCAGCCGAGTGACAGGGACGTGGGAGACCCAGTACTTC. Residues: CASSRVTGTWETQYF.

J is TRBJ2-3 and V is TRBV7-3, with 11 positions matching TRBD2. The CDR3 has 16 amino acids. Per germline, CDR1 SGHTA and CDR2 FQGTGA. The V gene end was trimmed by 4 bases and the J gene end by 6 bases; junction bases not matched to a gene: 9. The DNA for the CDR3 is TGTGCCAGCAGCTCAATTATAGCGGGAGGGCAGGATACGCAGTATTTT. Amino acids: CASSSIIAGGQDTQYF.

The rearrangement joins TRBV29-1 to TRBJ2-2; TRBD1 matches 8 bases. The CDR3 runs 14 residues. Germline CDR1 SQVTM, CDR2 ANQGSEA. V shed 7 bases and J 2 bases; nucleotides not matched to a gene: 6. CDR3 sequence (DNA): TGCAGCGCAGGGGACAGGAGAAACACCGGGGAGCTGTTTTTT. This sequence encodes CSAGDRRNTGELFF.

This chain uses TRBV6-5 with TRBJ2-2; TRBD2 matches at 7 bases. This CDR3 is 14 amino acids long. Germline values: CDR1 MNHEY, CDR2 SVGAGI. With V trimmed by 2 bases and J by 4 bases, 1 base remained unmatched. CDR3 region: CASSYGEGTGELFF. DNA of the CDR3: TGTGCCAGCAGTTACGGGGAGGGCACCGGGGAGCTGTTTTTT.